This TCR beta chain emerged from a study of blood T cells in healthy people across ages. Whole-study context: When template switching was applied, about one barcoded beta molecule was captured per two T cells. General study results and limits: PBMCs were not sorted, which prevented a conclusive comparison of naive versus antigen-experienced cells. Diversity was higher, and naive CD4+ cells more numerous, in long-lived donors than in aged donors.

Worth noting for this clonotype: No antigen is known for it.

Primers used in a second PCR of about 6 to 11 cycles were a sample-barcoded 5' primer and a J-beta primer mix. Each cDNA molecule received a tag from a template-switch adaptor that had 12 random nucleotides. One entry per CDR3 protein results from TCRdb running MiXCR on the 5' RACE reads. The sample comprises over 700,000 distinct CDR3 sequences, about 53% of which are singletons, and approximately 40% rests with the top ten. This CDR3 has 15 amino acids. V was clipped by 0 bases and J by 4 bases; unmatched bases: 2. Looked up from germline, CDR1 is LNHNV and CDR2 is YYDKDF (reference sequence). The receptor was derived from a man of 80 years or more in good health. The J gene is TRBJ2-2, the V gene TRBV15; 7 bases agree with TRBD2. Sequencing was performed on blood. CDR3 nucleotide sequence: TGTGCCACCAGCAGAGATCGGGGGGTCACCGGGGAGCTGTTTTTT. It codes for CATSRDRGVTGELFF.